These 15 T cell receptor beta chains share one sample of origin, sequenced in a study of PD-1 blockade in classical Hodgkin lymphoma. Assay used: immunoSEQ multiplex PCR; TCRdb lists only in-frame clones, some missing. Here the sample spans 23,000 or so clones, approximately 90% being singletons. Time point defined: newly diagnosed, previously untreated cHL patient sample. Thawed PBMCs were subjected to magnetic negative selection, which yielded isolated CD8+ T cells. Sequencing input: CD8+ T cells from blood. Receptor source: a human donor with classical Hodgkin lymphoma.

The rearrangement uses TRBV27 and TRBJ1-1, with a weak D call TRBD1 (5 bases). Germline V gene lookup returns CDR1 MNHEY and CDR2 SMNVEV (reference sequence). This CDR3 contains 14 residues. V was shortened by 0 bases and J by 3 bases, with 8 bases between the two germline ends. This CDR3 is CASSLSAGYTEAFF. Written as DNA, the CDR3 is TGTGCCAGCAGTTTATCCGCAGGGTACACTGAAGCTTTCTTT.

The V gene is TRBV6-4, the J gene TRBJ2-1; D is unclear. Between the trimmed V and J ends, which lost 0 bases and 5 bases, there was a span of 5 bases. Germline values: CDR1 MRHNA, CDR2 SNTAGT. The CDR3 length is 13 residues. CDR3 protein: CASSDSGHNEQFF. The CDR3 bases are TGTGCCAGCAGTGACTCAGGGCACAATGAGCAGTTCTTC.

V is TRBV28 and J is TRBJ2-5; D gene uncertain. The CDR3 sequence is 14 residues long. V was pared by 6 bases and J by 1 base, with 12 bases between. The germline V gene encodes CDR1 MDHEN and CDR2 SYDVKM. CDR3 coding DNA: TGTGCCAGCAGCCATGGGAACACCCAAGAGACCCAGTACTTC. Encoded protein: CASSHGNTQETQYF.

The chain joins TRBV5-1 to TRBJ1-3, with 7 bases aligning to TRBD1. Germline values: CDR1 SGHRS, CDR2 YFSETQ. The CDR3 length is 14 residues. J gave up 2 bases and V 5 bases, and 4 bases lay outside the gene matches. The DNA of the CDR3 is TGCGCCAGCAGTGGACAGGACACTGGAAACACCATATATTTT. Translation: CASSGQDTGNTIYF.

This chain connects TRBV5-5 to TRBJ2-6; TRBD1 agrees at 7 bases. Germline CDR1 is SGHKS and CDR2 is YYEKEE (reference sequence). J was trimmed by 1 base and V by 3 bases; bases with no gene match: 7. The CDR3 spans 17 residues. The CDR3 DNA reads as TGTGCCAGCAGCTCCTCTTCGACAGGGTCTGGGGCCAACGTCCTGACTTTC. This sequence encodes CASSSSSTGSGANVLTF.

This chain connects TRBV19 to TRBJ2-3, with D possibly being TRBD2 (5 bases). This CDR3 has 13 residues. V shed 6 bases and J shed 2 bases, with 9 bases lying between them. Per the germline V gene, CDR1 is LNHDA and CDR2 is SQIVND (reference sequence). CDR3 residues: CASRNGLTDTQYF. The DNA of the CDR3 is TGTGCCAGTAGGAACGGACTCACAGATACGCAGTATTTT.

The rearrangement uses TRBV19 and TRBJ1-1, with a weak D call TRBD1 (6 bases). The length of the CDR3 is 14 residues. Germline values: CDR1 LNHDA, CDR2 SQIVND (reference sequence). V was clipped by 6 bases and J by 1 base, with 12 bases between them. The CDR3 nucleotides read TGTGCCAGTAGCCATCAGGGGAAGAACACTGAAGCTTTCTTT. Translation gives CASSHQGKNTEAFF. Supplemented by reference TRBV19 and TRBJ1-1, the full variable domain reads DGGITQSPKYLFRKEGQNVTLSCEQNLNHDAMYWYRQDPGQGLRLIYYSQIVNDFQKGDIAEGYSVSREKKESFPLTVTSAQKNPTAFYLCASSHQGKNTEAFFGQGTRLTVV.

CDR3 bases: TGCGCCAGCAGCCCGACCGATACTAGGGCCGGGGAGCTGTTTTTT. Translation: CASSPTDTRAGELFF. The V gene is TRBV5-1, the J gene TRBJ2-2; D is possibly TRBD2 (5 bases). Deletions cut 4 bases from V and 6 bases from J, with 16 bases between. The germline V gene encodes CDR1 SGHRS and CDR2 YFSETQ. CDR3 length: 15 amino acids.

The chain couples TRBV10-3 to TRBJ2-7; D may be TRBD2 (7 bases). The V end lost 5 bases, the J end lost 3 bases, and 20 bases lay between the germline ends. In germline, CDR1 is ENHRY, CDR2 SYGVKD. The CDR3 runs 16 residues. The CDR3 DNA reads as TGTGCCATCAGTACAAGGGGGGGAGGCGTAATCTACGAGCAGTACTTC. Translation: CAISTRGGGVIYEQYF.

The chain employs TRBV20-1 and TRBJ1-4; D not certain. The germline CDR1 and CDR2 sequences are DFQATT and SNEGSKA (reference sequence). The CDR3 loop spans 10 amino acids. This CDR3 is CIPVREKLFF. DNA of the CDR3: TGCATCCCAGTGCGGGAAAAACTGTTTTTT.

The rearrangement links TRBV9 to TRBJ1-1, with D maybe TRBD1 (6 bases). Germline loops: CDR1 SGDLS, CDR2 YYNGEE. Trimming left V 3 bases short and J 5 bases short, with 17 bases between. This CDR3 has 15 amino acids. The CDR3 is CASSEGDWTSTEAFF. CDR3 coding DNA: TGTGCCAGCAGCGAGGGGGATTGGACATCTACTGAAGCTTTCTTT.

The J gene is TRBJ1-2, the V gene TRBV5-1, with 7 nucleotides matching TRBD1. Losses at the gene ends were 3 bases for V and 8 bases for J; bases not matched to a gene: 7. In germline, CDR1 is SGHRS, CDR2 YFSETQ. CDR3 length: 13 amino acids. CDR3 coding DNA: TGCGCCAGCAGCTCACCGGGACAGCTGGGCTACACCTTC. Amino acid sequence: CASSSPGQLGYTF.

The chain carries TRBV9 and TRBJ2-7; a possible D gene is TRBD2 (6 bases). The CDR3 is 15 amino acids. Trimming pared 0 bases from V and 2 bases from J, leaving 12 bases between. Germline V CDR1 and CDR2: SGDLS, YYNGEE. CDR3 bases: TGTGCCAGCAGCGTAGCTTGGGGGGAGACCTACGAGCAGTACTTC. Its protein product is CASSVAWGETYEQYF.

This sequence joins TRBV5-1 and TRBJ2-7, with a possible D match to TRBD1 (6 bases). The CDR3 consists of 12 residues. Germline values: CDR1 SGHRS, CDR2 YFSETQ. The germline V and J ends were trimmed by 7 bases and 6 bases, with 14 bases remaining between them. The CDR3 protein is CASGSDRSEQYF. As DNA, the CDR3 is TGCGCCAGCGGCTCCGACAGGTCCGAGCAGTACTTC.

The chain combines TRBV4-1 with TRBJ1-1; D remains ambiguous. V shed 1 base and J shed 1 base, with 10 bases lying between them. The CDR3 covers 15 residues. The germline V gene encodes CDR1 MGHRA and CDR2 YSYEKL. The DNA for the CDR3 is TGCGCCAGCAGCCAAGGACCCTCCACGAACACTGAAGCTTTCTTT. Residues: CASSQGPSTNTEAFF.